This passage covers 26 T cell receptor beta chains from one sample sequenced in a study of tumour-infiltrating T cells in Burkitt lymphoma. Sequenced by immunoSEQ multiplex PCR; TCRdb stores in-frame clones only, minus some. The sample carries roughly 250 clones, about a sixth recorded once. The sequencing input was tumor tissue from a relapse. The receptors were gathered from a human donor with relapsed Burkitt lymphoma.

V gene TRBV6-1 combines with J gene TRBJ1-1, with D possibly TRBD1 on 6 matching bases. The V gene lost 6 bases and the J gene lost 4 bases, with 12 bases spanning the gap. The CDR3 spans 13 residues. Germline lookup yields CDR1 MNHNS and CDR2 SASEGT. The CDR3 coding sequence is TGTGCCAGCAGACTACAGGGCCCCACTGAAGCTTTCTTT. As protein: CASRLQGPTEAFF.

The table lists this clone with a few counts. This rearrangement joins TRBV4-2 to TRBJ2-2, with 9 bases identical to TRBD2. The junction had 5 bases not matched to a gene; V was cut back by 0 bases and J by 6 bases. The CDR3 is made up of 16 amino acids. Germline values: CDR1 LGHNA, CDR2 YNFKEQ. Here the CDR3 reads CASSQDGTSKAGELFF. CDR3 DNA: TGTGCCAGCAGCCAAGACGGGACTAGCAAGGCCGGGGAGCTGTTTTTT.

This chain connects TRBV9 to TRBJ1-6; D not resolved. Germline CDR1 reads SGDLS; CDR2 reads YYNGEE. Trimming shortened V by 0 bases and J by 7 bases, and 11 bases separated the two germline ends. The length of the CDR3 is 15 residues. CDR3 in DNA: TGTGCCAGCAGCGTAGTCCTTCTCCCGAATTCACCCCTCCACTTT. It translates to CASSVVLLPNSPLHF.

This rearrangement joins TRBV2 to TRBJ1-1; TRBD1 matches at 8 bases. Per germline, CDR1 SNHLY and CDR2 FYNNEI. After removal of 5 bases from V and 10 bases from J, the junction contained 6 bases not matched to a gene. This CDR3 contains 12 residues. The CDR3 loop reads CASSTGGIGAFF. In nucleotides, the CDR3 is TGTGCCAGCAGTACAGGGGGGATAGGAGCTTTCTTT.

CDR3 coding DNA: TGTGCCAGCAGTTCCTTATTAGGGGCCACCGGGGAGCTGTTTTTT. Residues: CASSSLLGATGELFF. The rearrangement uses TRBV27 and TRBJ2-2, with D possibly matching TRBD1 (5 bases). The CDR3 consists of 15 residues. Germline V gene lookup returns CDR1 MNHEY and CDR2 SMNVEV (reference sequence). Trimming shortened V by 4 bases and J by 4 bases, and 13 bases separated the two germline ends.

In this sample, this clone turned up a few times. This chain uses TRBV7-9 with TRBJ2-2; D gene unclear. Germline V CDR1 and CDR2: SEHNR, FQNEAQ (reference sequence). CDR3 size: 15 residues. This chain's CDR3 is CVSSPTFGYTGELFF. CDR3 nucleotide sequence: TGTGTTAGCAGCCCTACCTTCGGGTACACCGGGGAGCTGTTTTTT.

This clone occurred a few times. The chain couples TRBV2 to TRBJ1-1; tentative D call: TRBD1 (6 bases). Germline V gives CDR1 SNHLY, CDR2 FYNNEI. The CDR3 has 15 residues. The V and J ends lost 4 bases and 0 bases respectively, with 12 bases between them. CDR3 region: CASSGYRALNTEAFF. The CDR3 DNA reads as TGTGCCAGCAGTGGATACAGGGCTCTGAACACTGAAGCTTTCTTT.

The V call is TRBV19, the J call TRBJ2-3, with 7 bases fitting TRBD2. The V gene's germline CDR1 is LNHDA and CDR2 SQIVND (reference sequence). The CDR3 is 14 residues long. V was clipped by 5 bases and J by 5 bases; unmatched bases: 7. As DNA, the CDR3 is TGTGCCAGTAGTGGGGGGGGGACCAGAGATACGCAGTATTTT. It specifies CASSGGGTRDTQYF.

As concerns this clone: The identical CDR3 is also encoded by other nucleotide sequences in the sample. The chain links TRBV7-9 to TRBJ2-7; D tentatively reads TRBD1 or TRBD2 (6 bases each). The V end lost 7 bases, the J end lost 8 bases, and 21 bases lay between the germline ends. CDR1 and CDR2 (germline): SEHNR, FQNEAQ (reference sequence). This CDR3 region has 14 residues. CDR3 DNA: TGTGCCAGCATCGGGGGCACCCTTACAGCGAAGCAGTACTTC. This gives the protein CASIGGTLTAKQYF.

This clone was counted a few times. At one end the junction does not follow the germline gene, possibly because of a read error. The rearrangement joins TRBV30 to TRBJ1-2; D remains unclear. The V gene's germline CDR1 is GTSNPN and CDR2 SVGIG (reference sequence). CDR3 length equals 14 residues. CDR3 nucleotide sequence: TGTGCCTGGAGTGTAATTGGGTTTAACTATGGCTACACCTTT. It specifies CAWSVIGFNYGYTF.

The chain combines TRBV27 with TRBJ2-1; 12 bases are shared with TRBD2. The V gene's germline CDR1 is MNHEY and CDR2 SMNVEV (reference sequence). The CDR3 has 15 amino acids. J lost 9 bases, V lost 4 bases, and 7 bases had no gene match. As DNA, the CDR3 is TGTGCCAGCAGTTCCCTAGCGGGGGGGCCGGTTGAGCAGTTCTTC. This codes for CASSSLAGGPVEQFF.

This chain connects TRBV7-6 to TRBJ2-1, with D tentatively TRBD1 (5 bases). V lost 5 bases and J 0 bases, leaving 11 bases between the germline ends. The CDR3 length is 15 residues. Germline V gene lookup returns CDR1 SGHVS and CDR2 FNYEAQ. The CDR3 DNA reads TGTGCCAGCAGCCGACAGACCCTCTCCTACAATGAGCAGTTCTTC. It is translated as CASSRQTLSYNEQFF.

The V and J genes are TRBV7-2 and TRBJ1-2; 7 nucleotides align to TRBD1. Germline V lookup: CDR1 SGHTA, CDR2 FQGNSA. After removal of 10 bases from V and 8 bases from J, the junction contained 7 bases not matched to a gene. The CDR3 spans 11 residues. CDR3 protein: CANGQAPGYTF. CDR3 DNA sequence: TGTGCCAACGGACAGGCCCCAGGCTACACCTTC.

V gene TRBV5-6 combines with J gene TRBJ2-1; 7 nucleotides align to TRBD2. Germline V gives CDR1 SGHDT, CDR2 YYEEEE. Trimming at V came to 7 bases and at J to 5 bases, leaving 0 bases not matched to a gene. The CDR3 length is 11 residues. The CDR3 loop is CASGGDNEQFF. DNA for the CDR3: TGTGCCAGCGGGGGGGACAATGAGCAGTTCTTC.

The chain recombines TRBV9 with TRBJ1-2; weak D call: TRBD1 (5 bases). The germline V gene encodes CDR1 SGDLS and CDR2 YYNGEE. V dropped 6 bases and J dropped 3 bases, with 9 bases sitting between them. The CDR3 extends over 12 amino acids. DNA for the CDR3: TGTGCCAGCACCGAGACAGACTATGGCTACACCTTC. Translated: CASTETDYGYTF.

The J gene is TRBJ2-5, the V gene TRBV27; 8 bases align to TRBD2. Germline V gives CDR1 MNHEY, CDR2 SMNVEV (reference sequence). Trimming took 3 bases from V and 5 from J; bases not matched to a gene: 5. The CDR3 extends over 14 amino acids. The CDR3, as DNA: TGTGCCAGCAGTTTCGGGGGGGGCCGGGAGACCCAGTACTTC. It translates to CASSFGGGRETQYF.

This clone has only a few counts. This sequence joins TRBV2 and TRBJ1-5; D not resolved. This CDR3 has 17 residues. In germline, CDR1 is SNHLY, CDR2 FYNNEI. V lost 3 bases and J lost 0, with 15 bases in between. CDR3 DNA sequence: TGTGCCAGCAGTGATACCAGCCCAGGCCATAGCAATCAGCCCCAGCATTTT. The encoded protein is CASSDTSPGHSNQPQHF.

The rearrangement uses TRBV9 and TRBJ1-4; D is perhaps TRBD1 (5 bases). The length of the CDR3 is 15 residues. The germline V and J ends were trimmed by 2 bases and 7 bases, with 15 bases remaining between them. Germline V gives CDR1 SGDLS, CDR2 YYNGEE. In DNA form, the CDR3 reads TGTGCCAGCAGCGTGGCTCTGGGGGTTTCTGAAAAACTGTTTTTT. Its protein product is CASSVALGVSEKLFF. Variable domain in full (rest from reference TRBV9 and TRBJ1-4): DSGVTQTPKHLITATGQRVTLRCSPRSGDLSVYWYQQSLDQGLQFLIQYYNGEERAKGNILERFSAQQFPDLHSELNLSSLELGDSALYFCASSVALGVSEKLFFGSGTQLSVL.

As concerns this clone: Other nucleotide sequences in the sample specify the same CDR3. The V gene is TRBV5-6, the J gene TRBJ2-7; 11 positions agree with TRBD1. CDR1 SGHDT and CDR2 YYEEEE come from the germline V gene. With 6 bases clipped from V and 7 bases from J, the junction kept 6 bases outside the gene matches. The CDR3 has 13 amino acids. CDR3 loop: CASTSDRGREQYF. CDR3 nucleotide sequence: TGTGCCAGCACCTCGGACAGGGGGCGTGAGCAGTACTTC.

This clone was observed a handful of times. A far more abundant clone sits one base away, making this likely a read error. The genes are TRBV5-6 and TRBJ1-2, with D possibly matching TRBD1 (6 bases). The germline V and J ends were trimmed by 7 bases and 5 bases, with 18 bases remaining between them. CDR3 length: 14 residues. Germline CDR1 and CDR2: SGHDT and YYEEEE. The CDR3 region is CASGTGQSWYGYTF. The CDR3 region has the DNA TGTGCCAGCGGCACCGGACAGTCTTGGTATGGCTACACCTTC.

This chain connects TRBV7-6 to TRBJ1-4; tentative D call: TRBD1 (5 bases). V lost 1 base and J lost 16, with 25 bases in between. The germline CDR1 and CDR2 sequences are SGHVS and FNYEAQ. The CDR3 covers 16 residues. CDR3 DNA: TGTGCCAGCAGCTTAGAGAGGGCAGGGACCCCTTCGATGTGGTTTTTT. It translates to CASSLERAGTPSMWFF. The full variable domain, completed using reference TRBV7-6 and TRBJ1-4, is GAGVSQSPRYKVTKRGQDVALRCDPISGHVSLYWYRQALGQGPEFLTYFNYEAQQDKSGLPNDRFSAERPEGSISTLTIQRTEQRDSAMYRCASSLERAGTPSMWFFGSGTQLSVL.

This clone is categorized as hyperexpanded (1% or more). The gene calls are TRBV5-6 and TRBJ1-5, with D hard to call. The V gene's germline CDR1 is SGHDT and CDR2 YYEEEE. The CDR3 length is 15 residues. V gave up 0 bases and J gave up 0 bases, with 7 bases separating them. CDR3 in DNA: TGTGCCAGCAGCTTGGGAGACTATAGCAATCAGCCCCAGCATTTT. Translating it yields CASSLGDYSNQPQHF.

The V call is TRBV11-2, the J call TRBJ2-3, with TRBD1 as a possible D gene (6 bases). Germline V gives CDR1 SGHAT, CDR2 FQNNGV. The CDR3 covers 16 residues. V gave up 5 bases and J gave up 3 bases, with 18 bases separating them. The CDR3 DNA reads TGTGCCAGCAGCCCAAGCCCCGGGACATATACAGATACGCAGTATTTT. Its translation is CASSPSPGTYTDTQYF.

This clone was detected a few times. This sequence joins TRBV5-1 and TRBJ2-1, with D unresolved. V lost 0 bases and J lost 8, with 18 bases in between. The CDR3 consists of 16 residues. Germline lookup yields CDR1 SGHRS and CDR2 YFSETQ. CDR3 amino acids: CASSLEWWQWSDEQFF. CDR3 nucleotide sequence: TGCGCCAGCAGCTTGGAATGGTGGCAGTGGAGCGATGAGCAGTTCTTC.

This clone was detected a few times. This rearrangement joins TRBV29-1 to TRBJ2-7; D is tentatively TRBD1 or TRBD2 (5 bases each). Trimming cost V 4 bases and J 3 bases, with 7 bases left between them. The CDR3 is made up of 11 amino acids. The germline V gene encodes CDR1 SQVTM and CDR2 ANQGSEA. The CDR3 here is CSVGGSYEQYF. The DNA of the CDR3 is TGCAGCGTTGGGGGGAGCTACGAGCAGTACTTC.

The V gene is TRBV6-4, the J gene TRBJ1-2; D is unclear. CDR1 and CDR2 from the germline V gene are MRHNA and SNTAGT. The length of the CDR3 is 15 residues. The germline V and J ends were trimmed by 3 bases and 4 bases, with 15 bases remaining between them. CDR3: CASSDPHGKTYGYTF. The CDR3, as DNA: TGTGCCAGCAGTGATCCACACGGAAAGACCTATGGCTACACCTTC.